A single T cell receptor (beta chain) is shown here with its context. The method was immunoSEQ multiplex PCR; TCRdb's version includes in-frame clones alone and lacks a portion of them. Of roughly 150,000 clones in the sample, around nine tenths are singletons; the top ten hold 1.5% to 2%. V lost 0 bases to trimming and J lost 0 bases; unmatched junction nucleotides: 9. The CDR3 has 19 amino acids. Germline CDR1 LGHNA, CDR2 YSLEER. The record originates from a study of control samples from healthy donors and cancer patients. The source is a man between 18 and 35 years old in good health. Sequenced: blood. The V and J genes are TRBV4-3 and TRBJ2-1, with 9 bases lining up with TRBD2. CDR3 sequence: CASSQDLAGGTSSYNEQFF. For the CDR3, the DNA is TGCGCCAGCAGCCAAGATCTCGCGGGGGGGACCAGCTCCTACAATGAGCAGTTCTTC.